This T cell receptor (beta chain) is from a study of shared clonotypes between healthy human individuals (dated by TCRdb to the early 2020s). A note on the overall study: A few men and a couple of women, aged 18 to 49 years, made up the cohort. For each donor, CD4 naive and CD4 memory were each run on three plates, CD8 naive on two plates, and CD8 memory on one plate. To estimate repertoire size and how much clonotypes are shared between individuals, the study performed deep sequencing of blood TCR repertoires from about five healthy adults. Libraries were prepared and TCR repertoires were sequenced by different laboratories using diverse techniques, in order to increase sequencing depth and limit assay-specific biases. Per donor, leukapheresis produced somewhere between about 0.94 and 8.9 billion PBMCs.

The donors were healthy, HIV-negative adults with no recently reported acute infections or vaccinations. All donors were Caucasian adults living in Nashville, Tennessee, USA. CD4+ T cells were enriched through magnetic negative selection, after which naive cells were positively selected on CD45RA and the remaining negative fraction served as the memory subset. After blood collection by leukapheresis, PBMCs were isolated using Ficoll-Histopaque density gradient centrifugation and then cryopreserved in the vapor phase of liquid nitrogen. Analytical flow cytometry was used to check the purity and quantity of every magnetically sorted T cell population. From each sorted fraction, genomic DNA was isolated and quantified by UV absorbance on a Nanodrop 2000c. Turning to this clone: Its recognized antigen is unknown. There are no base qualities to consult, and no much larger clone falls within one base.

General conclusions and limits of the study: Rarefaction of sorted-subset datasets indicated incomplete sequencing despite the large sequencing depth. Across a few donors, 5% to 6% of naive CD4, roughly 3.5% of naive CD8, 2.3% of memory CD4, and under 0.45% of memory CD8 clonotypes were shared. Estimated clonotype richness was generally larger for naive than for memory subsets. Pairwise subsampling led to the expectation that sequencing depth would affect the degree of clonotype sharing among donors. The genetic and exposure-history diversity represented was limited by the small number of donors. Clonotypes shared by all four sorted-subset donors showed higher generation probabilities than non-shared clonotypes. Only blood was sampled, and tissue TCR repertoires likely differ from those in blood.

Germline trimming amounts to 5 bases on V and 4 bases on J, with 8 as the count of junction bases outside the gene matches. The cysteine opens and the phenylalanine closes a CDR3 of 14 amino acids. The sequence is cut down to CDR3 DNA, 42 bases in frame from base 1. In the germline V gene, CDR1 corresponds to MNHNS and CDR2 to SASEGT. Using the deep immunoSEQ assay, multiplex PCR amplified TCR CDR3 regions from genomic DNA. Genomic DNA extracted from each cell subset was distributed evenly over all wells of several immunoSEQ 96-well plates, and each plate served as one replicate. Each replicate PCR for sorted subsets received about 210 ng genomic DNA, equal to about 30,000 T cell genomes. Purified libraries were quantified with a Qubit 3.0 fluorometer, sized on a Bioanalyzer 2100, and re-quantified with the KAPA Library Quantification kit. A separate single-read 150-cycle Illumina NextSeq 550 flow cell was used to sequence each immunoSEQ 96-well plate. Regarding the original processing steps: Because the immunoSEQ output included only junctional sequences and no quality scores, the filtering could not be the same as the filtering used for full-length reads. Sequences were annotated with PyIR, a Python wrapper for IgBLAST v1.9, and V/J genes and CDR3 were assigned using IMGT germline references. Reads were filtered out if the reads had weak V/J assignments (E-value above 1e-6), no CDR3, stop codons, out-of-frame junctions, or ambiguous translated residues. V3J clonotypes were defined as sequences sharing an identical inferred V gene, J gene, and CDR3 amino acid sequence. To compute the percentage overlap between repertoires, the number of shared unique clonotypes was divided by the size of the smaller repertoire. Three approaches were used to assess repertoire richness: RTK rarefaction, the Chao1 estimator, and Recon v2.1 estimates of unobserved clonotypes. Generation probabilities for all TCRbeta clonotypes obtained by the gDNA method from a few donors were computed using OLGA. In TCRdb, the immuneACCESS table is reduced to in-frame sequences with V and J assigned. These tables do not hold every clone; where another copy was compared, an unresolved V gene accounts for under half, and the others remain unexplained. V and J calls and clone size come straight from that table; D and trimming were deduced from the DNA. The sample data list 330,000 or so clones, and roughly 80% of these were observed just once. The top ten hold roughly 10% of the sample.

Recombination joined TRBV6-1 with TRBJ2-7, and TRBD2 aligns with 7 junction nucleotides. This TCR was sampled from a man younger than 45 in good health. Material for sequencing was memory CD4+ T cells sorted from blood. The sample's cell subset or site label, in plain terms: CD45RA-negative fraction. Here the CDR3 is given as CASSPTGLRYEQYF. The DNA sequence follows: TGTGCCAGCAGTCCGACGGGACTAAGATACGAGCAGTACTTC.